These 13 T cell receptor beta chains were all obtained from the same sample, sequenced in a study of T-cell reconstitution after alpha-beta-depleted transplantation in children. The authors prepared the TCRbeta library with unique molecular identifiers. Using its own MiXCR run on the PCR reads, TCRdb lists one record per CDR3 protein. The data contain 480,000 or so distinct CDR3 sequences, roughly 10% of them seen just once; the ten biggest clones take up 2% to 2.5%. Here the sequenced sample was PBMCs, taken before TCRalphabeta/CD19-depleted stem cell transplant. These receptor sequences come from a child aged 2 to 10 with inherited bone marrow failure, due to receive a stem cell transplant.

This clonotype was seen many times. The rearrangement links TRBV3-1 to TRBJ1-1; D gene unclear. The length of the CDR3 is 13 residues. The germline V and J ends were trimmed by 1 base and 10 bases, with 13 bases remaining between them. Germline CDR1 is LGHDT and CDR2 is YNNKEL (reference sequence). CDR3 sequence reads: CASSQVIGSGAFF. In DNA, the CDR3 is TGTGCCAGCAGCCAAGTGATCGGGTCTGGAGCTTTCTTT.

This clonotype was seen repeatedly, ten times or more. The rearrangement joins TRBV7-9 to TRBJ2-1; perhaps TRBD2 as D (6 bases). The CDR3 is 12 residues long. The V end lost 5 bases, the J end lost 10 bases, and 12 bases lay between the germline ends. Germline V lookup: CDR1 SEHNR, CDR2 FQNEAQ (reference sequence). The DNA of the CDR3 is TGTGCCAGCAGCCCCCAAGGGAGGGAGCAGTTCTTC. Amino acids: CASSPQGREQFF.

As for this clonotype: This may come from a read error, since a much larger clone is one base off. The chain couples TRBV5-1 to TRBJ1-1; D perhaps matches TRBD1 (5 bases). Germline-derived CDR1 and CDR2 are SGHRS and YFSETQ. This CDR3 has 14 amino acids. With 1 base removed from V and 4 bases from J, the gap between germline ends came to 11 bases. CDR3 coding DNA: TGCGCCAGCAGCTTGCAAGACGGGGGCACTGAAGCTTTCTTT. Protein: CASSLQDGGTEAFF. The complete variable domain, with remaining parts taken from reference TRBV5-1 and TRBJ1-1, reads KAGVTQTPRYLIKTRGQQVTLSCSPISGHRSVSWYQQTPGQGLQFLFEYFSETQRNKGNFPGRFSGRQFSNSRSEMNVSTLELGDSALYLCASSLQDGGTEAFFGQGTRLTVV.

This clonotype showed up just a few times. V gene TRBV7-9 combines with J gene TRBJ1-1; D is possibly TRBD1 (5 bases). V was shortened by 5 bases and J by 3 bases, with 10 bases between the two germline ends. Looked up from germline, CDR1 is SEHNR and CDR2 is FQNEAQ (reference sequence). CDR3 size: 13 residues. CDR3 coding DNA: TGTGCCAGCAGCAACGGGGGGGACACTGAAGCTTTCTTT. This gives the protein CASSNGGDTEAFF.

This clonotype was seen at least ten times. The chain has TRBV19 and TRBJ2-2, with a weak D call TRBD1 (7 bases). The V end lost 5 bases, the J end lost 1 base, and 14 bases lay between the germline ends. The CDR3 contains 16 residues. Germline V gives CDR1 LNHDA, CDR2 SQIVND (reference sequence). CDR3 bases: TGTGCCAGTAGTCCCCGACAGGGAGGGAACACCGGGGAGCTGTTTTTT. It codes for CASSPRQGGNTGELFF.

In this sample, this clonotype turned up many times. This rearrangement joins TRBV10-3 to TRBJ2-5, with a weak D call TRBD2 (5 bases). V was clipped by 8 bases and J by 1 base, with 11 bases between them. Looked up from germline, CDR1 is ENHRY and CDR2 is SYGVKD. This CDR3 has 13 residues. CDR3 in amino acids: CAIAPGFQETQYF. Here the CDR3 DNA reads TGTGCCATCGCCCCGGGGTTCCAAGAGACCCAGTACTTC.

The CDR3 region is CASSLGSTPEEAFF. Written as DNA, the CDR3 is TGTGCCAGCAGCTTAGGTTCGACCCCTGAAGAAGCTTTCTTT. This chain links TRBV7-6 with TRBJ1-1; D ambiguous. The V end lost 1 base, the J end lost 8 bases, and 14 bases lay between the germline ends. Germline loops: CDR1 SGHVS, CDR2 FNYEAQ. CDR3 length: 14 residues.

This clonotype was picked up many times. This sequence joins TRBV12-3 or TRBV12-4 and TRBJ2-7; a weak D match, TRBD2 (7 bases). CDR3 size: 11 residues. With 10 bases removed from V and 7 bases from J, the gap between germline ends came to 14 bases. CDR3: CAIWRGREQYF. CDR3 bases: TGTGCCATCTGGCGGGGGCGGGAGCAGTACTTC.

Many counts were recorded for this clonotype. This chain links TRBV7-2 with TRBJ2-7; the match to TRBD2 covers 10 bases. In germline, CDR1 is SGHTA, CDR2 FQGNSA. The junction had 9 bases not matched to a gene; V was cut back by 4 bases and J by 6 bases. The CDR3 runs to 15 residues. The CDR3 loop is CASSWGLAGVREQYF. CDR3 nucleotides: TGTGCCAGCAGCTGGGGGCTAGCGGGAGTCCGCGAGCAGTACTTC.

The table lists this clonotype with a few counts. The rearrangement links TRBV6-5 to TRBJ2-7; TRBD1 matches 10 bases. This CDR3 spans 15 amino acids. J lost 4 bases, V lost 0 bases, and 3 bases had no gene match. CDR1 is MNHEY, CDR2 SVGAGI, per germline. Here the CDR3 reads CASSYSRTGGYEQYF. CDR3 bases: TGTGCCAGCAGTTACTCGAGGACAGGGGGGTACGAGCAGTACTTC.

In regard to this clonotype: A much larger clone differs by one base, so this may be a read error. The V gene is TRBV11-1, the J gene TRBJ2-1, with TRBD2 matching 14 bases. Germline V gene sequence: CDR1 SGHAT, CDR2 FQDESV (reference sequence). The CDR3 has 17 amino acids. The chain's CDR3 is CASSLVRTSGRFHEQLF. As DNA, the CDR3 is TGTGCCAGCAGCTTGGTTCGGACTAGCGGGAGGTTTCATGAGCAGTTGTTC. The full variable domain, with the rest looked up from reference TRBV11-1 and TRBJ2-1, is EAEVAQSPRYKITEKSQAVAFWCDPISGHATLYWYRQILGQGPELLVQFQDESVVDDSQLPKDRFSAERLKGVDSTLKIQPAELGDSAMYLCASSLVRTSGRFHEQLFGPGTRLTVL.

This clonotype was seen many times. V is TRBV7-9 and J is TRBJ1-2; unclear D gene. V was clipped by 2 bases and J by 8 bases, with 6 bases between them. The CDR3 spans 11 residues. CDR1 is SEHNR, CDR2 FQNEAQ, per germline (reference sequence). CDR3 DNA: TGTGCCAGCAGCTTAACGGAGGGCTACACCTTC. It codes for CASSLTEGYTF.

There are many counts of this clonotype. The chain has TRBV10-3 and TRBJ2-7, with TRBD2 matching 11 bases. CDR1 and CDR2 (germline): ENHRY, SYGVKD. V trimming: 8 bases; J trimming: 2 bases; junction bases outside the gene matches: 2. There are 13 residues in the CDR3. CDR3 protein: CAIGTSGTYEQYF. In nucleotides, the CDR3 is TGTGCCATCGGGACTAGCGGAACCTACGAGCAGTACTTC.